Below, 29 T cell receptor beta chains from the same sample are listed, as sequenced in a study of T cell repertoires in cytomegalovirus infection (dated by TCRdb to the late 2010s). These reads were obtained on an Illumina HiSeq 1500. In TCRdb, the public reads were trimmed at Q25 with fastp and aligned with MiXCR, with productive beta chains retained. Rows with one shared CDR3 protein collapse into an entry with the most common genes and DNA. The sample table lists approximately 180,000 distinct CDR3 sequences, approximately 18% of them with a count of one. The top ten hold under 30% of the sample. Sequenced material: CD8+ T cells from PBMCs. Receptors originate from a human donor in good health (CMV status not recorded). Some clones in this sample may be carry-over from other donors' samples.

CDR3 region: CASSYNGRQITYEQYF. The CDR3 nucleotides are TGTGCCAGCAGTTACAATGGGCGACAGATAACCTACGAGCAGTACTTC. The chain combines TRBV6-5 with TRBJ2-7; D possibly corresponds to TRBD1 (5 bases). Germline V gives CDR1 MNHEY, CDR2 SVGAGI. With 2 bases removed from V and 2 bases from J, the gap between germline ends came to 16 bases. The CDR3 is 16 amino acids.

The J gene is TRBJ2-5, the V gene TRBV7-8, with 9 bases lining up with TRBD1. The germline V gene has CDR1 SGHVS and CDR2 FQNEAQ. J was trimmed by 2 bases and V by 3 bases; bases with no gene match: 4. CDR3 length: 15 amino acids. This CDR3 is CASSLRDRDQETQYF. CDR3 coding DNA: TGTGCCAGCAGCTTGCGGGACAGGGATCAAGAGACCCAGTACTTC.

The V gene is TRBV6-5, the J gene TRBJ2-5; TRBD1 matches at 10 bases. This CDR3 has 15 amino acids. The germline gives CDR1 MNHEY, CDR2 SVGAGI. The V and J ends lost 0 bases and 5 bases, in that order; junction bases with no gene match: 3. The chain's CDR3 is CASSYSDRGWETQYF. The CDR3 coding sequence is TGTGCCAGCAGTTACTCGGACAGGGGGTGGGAGACCCAGTACTTC.

The rearrangement joins TRBV7-9 to TRBJ2-7; D unclear. The CDR3 runs 13 residues. Trimming took off 2 bases at V and 7 bases at J, with 12 bases between the two ends. Looked up from germline, CDR1 is SEHNR and CDR2 is FQNEAQ (reference sequence). The CDR3 DNA reads as TGTGCCAGCAGCTTATCGAACCCCGGGGAGCAGTACTTC. Protein sequence: CASSLSNPGEQYF. The variable domain in full, completed from reference TRBV7-9 and TRBJ2-7, reads DTGVSQNPRHKITKRGQNVTFRCDPISEHNRLYWYRQTLGQGPEFLTYFQNEAQLEKSRLLSDRFSAERPKGSFSTLEIQRTEQGDSAMYLCASSLSNPGEQYFGPGTRLTVT.

This clonotype was seen more than once but under ten times. The V and J genes are TRBV7-2 and TRBJ1-2, with D unclear. Deletions cut 3 bases from V and 4 bases from J, with 9 bases between. CDR3 size: 13 residues. Germline V CDR1 and CDR2: SGHTA, FQGNSA. The CDR3 DNA is TGTGCCAGCAGCTTCAAGACCCTCTATGGCTACACCTTC. Translated: CASSFKTLYGYTF. Based on the CDR3 plus reference TRBV7-2 and TRBJ1-2, the full variable domain is GAGVSQSPSNKVTEKGKDVELRCDPISGHTALYWYRQSLGQGLEFLIYFQGNSAPDKSGLPSDRFSAERTGGSVSTLTIQRTQQEDSAVYLCASSFKTLYGYTFGSGTRLTVV.

This clonotype has more than one count but fewer than ten. V is TRBV28 and J is TRBJ1-1; D may be TRBD1 (5 bases). V gave up 4 bases and J gave up 0 bases, with 12 bases separating them. CDR3 length: 15 residues. Germline V gene sequence: CDR1 MDHEN, CDR2 SYDVKM. CDR3 DNA: TGTGCCAGCAGTTACCAAGCAGGGTTGAACACTGAAGCTTTCTTT. This translates into CASSYQAGLNTEAFF.

The chain uses TRBV7-8 and TRBJ1-5; 8 positions match TRBD1. V shed 3 bases, J shed 4 bases, and the junction held 2 bases outside the gene matches. In germline, CDR1 is SGHVS, CDR2 FQNEAQ. CDR3 length equals 14 residues. The CDR3 nucleotides read TGTGCCAGCAGCTTGGACAGGGTGAATCAGCCCCAGCATTTT. Translated, it gives CASSLDRVNQPQHF.

This chain joins TRBV15 and TRBJ2-7; D is ambiguous. CDR1 is LNHNV, CDR2 YYDKDF, per germline (reference sequence). Trimming stripped 3 bases from V and 2 bases from J, with 14 bases between. This CDR3 comprises 15 residues. The CDR3 is CATSSAQKSPYEQYF. The CDR3 DNA reads as TGTGCCACCAGCAGCGCACAGAAGAGTCCCTACGAGCAGTACTTC.

The chain carries TRBV20-1 and TRBJ2-1; D might be TRBD1 or TRBD2, each matching 8 bases. The germline CDR1 and CDR2 sequences are DFQATT and SNEGSKA (reference sequence). Trimming removed 0 bases from V and 8 bases from J, with 17 bases in between. The CDR3 is 15 amino acids. Here the CDR3 reads CSARDGGGRGHEQFF. CDR3 nucleotide sequence: TGCAGTGCTAGAGACGGGGGGGGCAGGGGGCATGAGCAGTTCTTC.

This clonotype has more than one count but fewer than ten. This rearrangement joins TRBV7-9 to TRBJ1-1, with D unresolved. Germline-derived CDR1 and CDR2 are SEHNR and FQNEAQ (reference sequence). Trimming cost V 5 bases and J 8 bases, with 27 bases left between them. This CDR3 is built from 17 residues. For the CDR3, the DNA is TGTGCCAGCAGCGGCGGGAAGACTCGGAAAGACCGCTCGGAAGCTTTCTTT. Translating it yields CASSGGKTRKDRSEAFF.

V usage is TRBV11-2 and J usage is TRBJ1-1; D remains ambiguous. Germline V gene sequence: CDR1 SGHAT, CDR2 FQNNGV. V was pared by 5 bases and J by 0 bases, with 7 bases between. This CDR3 contains 13 residues. In DNA, the CDR3 is TGTGCCAGCAGCCCCATAATGAACACTGAAGCTTTCTTT. As protein: CASSPIMNTEAFF.

The genes are TRBV29-1 and TRBJ1-1; TRBD1 might be the D (5 bases). The V gene lost 2 bases and the J gene lost 3 bases, with 13 bases spanning the gap. This CDR3 contains 14 residues. The germline gives CDR1 SQVTM, CDR2 ANQGSEA. The CDR3 bases are TGCAGCGTTGAATATGGACGGGGGGACACTGAAGCTTTCTTT. It yields the protein CSVEYGRGDTEAFF.

The sample holds a few counts of this clonotype. The chain uses TRBV29-1 and TRBJ2-7, with a tentative D call TRBD1 (6 bases). Germline V lookup: CDR1 SQVTM, CDR2 ANQGSEA. The V end lost 7 bases, the J end lost 1 base, and 11 bases lay between the germline ends. The CDR3 is made up of 12 amino acids. The CDR3 nucleotides read TGCAGCGCTCGGGACACTTCCTACGAGCAGTACTTC. This gives the protein CSARDTSYEQYF.

This clonotype was counted a few times. This chain uses TRBV7-6 with TRBJ2-5; D is perhaps TRBD2 (5 bases). The CDR3 has 13 amino acids. Germline lookup yields CDR1 SGHVS and CDR2 FNYEAQ. Trimming removed 2 bases from V and 5 bases from J, with 9 bases in between. CDR3 DNA sequence: TGTGCCAGCAGCTTATCCCGGAGGGAGACCCAGTACTTC. This codes for CASSLSRRETQYF. Together with reference TRBV7-6 and TRBJ2-5, the CDR3 gives the full variable domain: GAGVSQSPRYKVTKRGQDVALRCDPISGHVSLYWYRQALGQGPEFLTYFNYEAQQDKSGLPNDRFSAERPEGSISTLTIQRTEQRDSAMYRCASSLSRRETQYFGPGTRLLVL.

The chain couples TRBV12-3 or TRBV12-4 to TRBJ1-5, with D possibly TRBD1 on 5 matching bases. The CDR3 sequence is 14 residues long. Trimming stripped 6 bases from V and 4 bases from J, with 13 bases between. CDR3 in DNA: TGTGCCAGCAGCCCGGGACGGGTAAATCAGCCCCAGCATTTT. Translated, it gives CASSPGRVNQPQHF.

This clonotype was picked up a small number of times. The chain uses TRBV6-2 or TRBV6-3 and TRBJ1-2; unclear D gene. V shed 7 bases and J shed 4 bases, with 16 bases lying between them. The germline gives CDR1 MNHEY, CDR2 SVGEGT. The CDR3 is 14 amino acids. The CDR3 protein is CASTTSPEAYGYTF. Here the CDR3 DNA reads TGTGCCAGCACCACTAGCCCCGAAGCCTATGGCTACACCTTC.

The table lists this clonotype with a few counts. The rearrangement links TRBV7-9 to TRBJ2-7; D unclear. The CDR3 spans 12 residues. Germline lookup yields CDR1 SEHNR and CDR2 FQNEAQ (reference sequence). The V end lost 5 bases, the J end lost 2 bases, and 7 bases lay between the germline ends. The CDR3 bases are TGTGCCAGCAGCCAGGTGGCCTACGAGCAGTACTTC. Its protein product is CASSQVAYEQYF.

J is TRBJ2-7 and V is TRBV7-9; TRBD2 is a possible D gene (5 bases). Per the germline V gene, CDR1 is SEHNR and CDR2 is FQNEAQ (reference sequence). V lost 4 bases and J 2 bases, leaving 21 bases between the germline ends. The CDR3 is made up of 17 amino acids. CDR3 nucleotide sequence: TGTGCCAGCAGCTCAGAGGGAGTTGTGGGTTCCCCCTACGAGCAGTACTTC. This gives the protein CASSSEGVVGSPYEQYF.

The CDR3 protein is CAISDLDGTGGGYTF. In DNA, the CDR3 is TGTGCCATCAGTGACTTGGACGGGACGGGGGGTGGCTACACCTTC. The chain links TRBV10-3 to TRBJ1-2; tentatively, D is TRBD1 (5 bases). The CDR3 runs to 15 residues. Germline values: CDR1 ENHRY, CDR2 SYGVKD. Trimming took 3 bases from V and 7 from J, leaving 18 bases between them.

The V gene is TRBV6-2 or TRBV6-3, the J gene TRBJ2-1, with D maybe TRBD2 (5 bases). The V end lost 0 bases, the J end lost 4 bases, and 19 bases lay between the germline ends. Germline V CDR1 and CDR2: MNHEY, SVGEGT. The CDR3 consists of 18 residues. CDR3 sequence reads: CASSYSIEPDLPYNEQFF. The CDR3 DNA reads as TGTGCCAGCAGTTACTCGATAGAGCCGGACTTACCATACAATGAGCAGTTCTTC.

Many counts were recorded for this clonotype. This chain joins TRBV6-6 and TRBJ1-4, with unresolved D. The CDR3 consists of 16 residues. Trimming shortened V by 2 bases and J by 4 bases, and 14 bases separated the two germline ends. Germline assignment: CDR1 MNHNY and CDR2 SVGAGI (reference sequence). CDR3 sequence (DNA): TGTGCCAGCAGTTACCCGAAAAATGGTTTTAATGAAAAACTGTTTTTT. Translating it yields CASSYPKNGFNEKLFF.

The chain has TRBV7-9 and TRBJ2-1, with 7 bases matching TRBD1. The CDR3 has 17 amino acids. CDR1 is SEHNR and CDR2 is FQNEAQ in the germline V gene (reference sequence). The V segment lost 2 bases and the J segment 5 bases; nucleotides outside the gene matches: 12. In DNA form, the CDR3 reads TGTGCCAGCAGCTTAAAAGGACAGGTACCGTACGACAATGAGCAGTTCTTC. Residues: CASSLKGQVPYDNEQFF.

This clonotype showed up just a few times. The chain combines TRBV9 with TRBJ2-7; the D gene could be TRBD1 or TRBD2 (6 bases each). Trimming took 3 bases from V and 4 from J, leaving 23 bases between them. Germline values: CDR1 SGDLS, CDR2 YYNGEE. CDR3 length equals 17 residues. The CDR3 reads CASSAPKGGAGNYEQYF. Here the CDR3 DNA reads TGTGCCAGCAGCGCGCCCAAGGGGGGAGCCGGGAATTACGAGCAGTACTTC.

V usage is TRBV6-2 or TRBV6-3 and J usage is TRBJ2-1; the match to TRBD1 covers 7 bases. Germline CDR1 reads MNHEY; CDR2 reads SVGEGT. V lost 2 bases and J lost 3; bases outside the gene matches: 4. This CDR3 spans 15 amino acids. The DNA of the CDR3 is TGTGCCAGCAGTTACGATAGGGACAGCTACAATGAGCAGTTCTTC. This encodes CASSYDRDSYNEQFF.

This sequence joins TRBV4-2 and TRBJ1-1; D gene unclear. Per the germline V gene, CDR1 is LGHNA and CDR2 is YNFKEQ. Trimming took 2 bases from V and 10 from J, leaving 23 bases between them. This CDR3 has 16 amino acids. CDR3 nucleotides: TGTGCCAGCAGCCAAAGGGCTGGCAGCCAGACCAGCCTAGCTTTCTTT. Amino acids: CASSQRAGSQTSLAFF.

The V and J genes are TRBV4-1 and TRBJ2-1; D may match TRBD1 or TRBD2 (6 bases each). Germline loops: CDR1 MGHRA, CDR2 YSYEKL. The germline V and J ends were trimmed by 0 bases and 10 bases, with 22 bases remaining between them. The CDR3 runs to 17 residues. The CDR3 nucleotides read TGCGCCAGCAGCCAAGATAGGAAAACGGCTAGGGGGGAGGAGCAGTTCTTC. Translation: CASSQDRKTARGEEQFF.

The J gene is TRBJ1-1, the V gene TRBV28; perhaps TRBD1 as D (6 bases). V was shortened by 5 bases and J by 4 bases, with 17 bases between the two germline ends. CDR1 and CDR2 (germline): MDHEN, SYDVKM. This CDR3 is 15 amino acids long. The CDR3 region has the DNA TGTGCCAGCAGTCCACTTTACAGGGATCGCACTGAAGCTTTCTTT. As protein: CASSPLYRDRTEAFF.

This clonotype was seen a handful of times. The chain employs TRBV19 and TRBJ1-1; no reliable D call. The ends were cut back, 5 bases at V and 6 bases at J, with 13 bases in the middle. The germline V gene encodes CDR1 LNHDA and CDR2 SQIVND (reference sequence). The CDR3 runs to 13 residues. In nucleotides, the CDR3 is TGTGCCAGTAGTCTCAACACCGGCCCTGAAGCTTTCTTT. Translating gives CASSLNTGPEAFF.

The chain recombines TRBV27 with TRBJ1-1; the D gene is possibly TRBD1 (6 bases). This CDR3 has 14 residues. Trimming removed 5 bases from V and 5 bases from J, with 15 bases in between. Germline CDR1 is MNHEY and CDR2 is SMNVEV (reference sequence). CDR3 sequence reads: CASSLTWGLTEAFF. The CDR3, as DNA: TGTGCCAGCAGTCTCACCTGGGGGCTAACTGAAGCTTTCTTT.